This T cell receptor beta chain was captured in a study of blood T cells in healthy people across ages. Study observations and caveats: Diversity of TCR beta per million T cells declined in a roughly linear way with age.

Isolated PBMCs totaled at least 7 million in each sample. A second roughly 7 to 12 cycle PCR used barcoded and J-beta primers. Tagging of each cDNA molecule was performed by a template-switch adaptor with 12 random nucleotides. TCRdb re-derived calls from the 5' RACE reads in MiXCR, one entry per CDR3 protein. In the table there are roughly 1.5 million distinct CDR3 sequences, roughly 43% of which are singletons. In regard to this clonotype: What it binds is unknown.

From germline, CDR1 is MDHEN and CDR2 SYDVKM. This CDR3 is 13 amino acids long. V and J are TRBV28 and TRBJ2-5, with a tentative D call TRBD1 (6 bases). The DNA matches TRBJ2-7 better at its end, which makes the J call doubtful. The source is a woman aged 18-29 years in good health. Input material: blood. CDR3 coding DNA: TGTGCCAGCGGGGACAAATCGATCTACGAGCAGTACTTC. Amino acids: CASGDKSIYEQYF.